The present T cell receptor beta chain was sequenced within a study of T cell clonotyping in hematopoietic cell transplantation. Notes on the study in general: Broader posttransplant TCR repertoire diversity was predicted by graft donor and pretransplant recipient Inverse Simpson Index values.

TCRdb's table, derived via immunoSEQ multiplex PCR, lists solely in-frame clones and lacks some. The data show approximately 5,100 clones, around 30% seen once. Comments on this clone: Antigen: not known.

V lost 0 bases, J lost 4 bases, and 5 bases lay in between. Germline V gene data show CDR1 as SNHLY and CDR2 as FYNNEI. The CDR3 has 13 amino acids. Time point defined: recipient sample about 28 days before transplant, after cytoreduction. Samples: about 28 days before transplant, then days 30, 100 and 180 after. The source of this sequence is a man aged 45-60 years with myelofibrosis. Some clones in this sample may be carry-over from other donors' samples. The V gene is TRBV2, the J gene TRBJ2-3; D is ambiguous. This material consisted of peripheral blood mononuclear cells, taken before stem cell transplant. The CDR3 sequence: CASSEAHPDTQYF. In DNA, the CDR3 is TGTGCCAGCAGTGAAGCGCACCCAGATACGCAGTATTTT.